This T cell receptor beta chain is from a study of immune characterization of retroperitoneal liposarcoma. Trimming took 4 bases from V and 1 from J; bases not matched to a gene: 8. The CDR3 totals 16 residues. CDR1 is MDHEN, CDR2 SYDVKM, per germline. TCRdb reanalysed the PCR reads using MiXCR and keeps one entry per CDR3 protein. The sample shows some 1,700 distinct CDR3 sequences, 40% to 50% of them seen only once. This TCR derives from a female donor with retroperitoneal liposarcoma. This sequence joins TRBV28 and TRBJ2-5, with TRBD2 matching over 8 bases. The sample consisted of tumor tissue. This chain's CDR3 is CASSSPVSGTQETQYF. CDR3 sequence (DNA): TGTGCCAGCAGTTCCCCGGTTAGCGGGACCCAAGAGACCCAGTACTTC.